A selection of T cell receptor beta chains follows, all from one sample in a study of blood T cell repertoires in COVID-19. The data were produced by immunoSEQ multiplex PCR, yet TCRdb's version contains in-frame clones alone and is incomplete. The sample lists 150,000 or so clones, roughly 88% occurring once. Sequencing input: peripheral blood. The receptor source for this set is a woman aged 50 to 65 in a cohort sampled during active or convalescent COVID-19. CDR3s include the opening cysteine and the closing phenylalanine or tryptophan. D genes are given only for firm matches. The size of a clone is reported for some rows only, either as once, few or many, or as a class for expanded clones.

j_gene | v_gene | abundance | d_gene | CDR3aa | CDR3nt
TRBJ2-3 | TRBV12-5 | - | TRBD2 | CASGPPGGVKADTQYF | TGTGCTAGTGGTCCCCCCGGGGGGGTGAAAGCAGATACGCAGTATTTT
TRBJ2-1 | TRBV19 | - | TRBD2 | CASSAIGGANEQFF | TGTGCCAGTAGCGCTATCGGGGGGGCCAATGAGCAGTTCTTC
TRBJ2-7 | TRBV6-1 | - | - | CASSEGSPPYEQYF | TGTGCCAGCAGTGAAGGGAGTCCTCCGTACGAGCAGTACTTC
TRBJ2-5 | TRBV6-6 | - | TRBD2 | CASTKGTTRGETQYF | TGTGCCAGCACCAAGGGGACTACCCGCGGTGAGACCCAGTACTTC
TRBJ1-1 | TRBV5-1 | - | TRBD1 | CARPPTWAGGTEAFF | TGCGCCAGACCACCCACTTGGGCAGGGGGGACTGAAGCTTTCTTT
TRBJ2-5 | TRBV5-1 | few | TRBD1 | CASSPTGGQETQYF | TGCGCCAGCAGCCCGACAGGGGGCCAAGAGACCCAGTACTTC
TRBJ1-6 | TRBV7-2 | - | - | CASSLVSNSPLHF | TGTGCCAGCAGCTTAGTCTCCAATTCACCCCTCCACTTT
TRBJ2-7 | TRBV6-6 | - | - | CASSLQGMANYEQYF | TGTGCCAGCAGTTTGCAGGGGATGGCGAACTACGAGCAGTACTTC
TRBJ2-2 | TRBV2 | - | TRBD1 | CASSGSGGSIGELFF | TGTGCCAGCAGTGGGTCAGGGGGCTCCATCGGGGAGCTGTTTTTT
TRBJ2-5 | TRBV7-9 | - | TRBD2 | CASSLRTSGGGETQYF | TGTGCCAGCAGCTTAAGGACTAGCGGGGGCGGAGAGACCCAGTACTTC
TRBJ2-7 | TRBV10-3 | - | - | CAISDQGMAYEQYF | TGTGCCATCAGTGACCAGGGGATGGCCTACGAGCAGTACTTC
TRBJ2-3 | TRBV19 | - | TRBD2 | CASSRPWGGITDTQYF | TGTGCCAGTAGTCGCCCATGGGGGGGAATAACAGATACGCAGTATTTT
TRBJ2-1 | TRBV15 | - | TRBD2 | CATSREASGGADEQFF | TGTGCCACCAGCAGAGAAGCTAGCGGGGGGGCGGATGAGCAGTTCTTC
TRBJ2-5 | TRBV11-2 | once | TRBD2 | CASSLDGAGARETQYF | TGTGCCAGCAGCTTAGATGGAGCGGGGGCCCGGGAGACCCAGTACTTC
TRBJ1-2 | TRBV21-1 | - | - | CASSAAPKDFLIYGYTF | TGTGCCAGCAGCGCCGCCCCTAAAGACTTCCTTATCTATGGCTACACCTTC
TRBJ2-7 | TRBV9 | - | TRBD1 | CASSAGGQAYEQYF | TGTGCCAGCAGCGCCGGGGGACAGGCCTACGAGCAGTACTTC
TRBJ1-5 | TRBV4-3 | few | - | CASSQEAQGSQPQHF | TGCGCCAGCAGCCAGGAAGCCCAGGGGAGTCAGCCCCAGCATTTT
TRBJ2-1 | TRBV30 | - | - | CAWSKFLDEQFF | TGTGCCTGGAGTAAATTTCTCGATGAGCAGTTCTTC
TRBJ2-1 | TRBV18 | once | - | CASSEISYNEQFF | TGTGCCAGCTCAGAGATATCCTACAATGAGCAGTTCTTC
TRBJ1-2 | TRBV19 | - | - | CASSITNRRGGYTF | TGTGCCAGTAGTATTACTAACAGGAGGGGAGGCTACACCTTC
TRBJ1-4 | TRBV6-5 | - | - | CASNALGGFYEKLFF | TGTGCCAGCAACGCCTTGGGCGGGTTCTATGAAAAACTGTTTTTT
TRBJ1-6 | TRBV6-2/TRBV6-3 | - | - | CASSYPRREAYNSPLHF | TGTGCCAGCAGTTACCCCCGGAGGGAAGCCTATAATTCACCCCTCCACTTT
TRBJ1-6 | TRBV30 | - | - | CAWSGGGMESPLHF | TGTGCCTGGAGTGGGGGGGGTATGGAGTCACCCCTCCACTTT
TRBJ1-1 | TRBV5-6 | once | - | CASSLDVSGRGTTEAFF | TGTGCCAGCAGCTTGGACGTTTCGGGCAGGGGTACCACTGAAGCTTTCTTT
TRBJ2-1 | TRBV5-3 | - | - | CARSLARGDRSPYNEQFF | TGTGCCAGAAGCTTGGCTCGGGGGGACAGGAGCCCCTACAATGAGCAGTTCTTC
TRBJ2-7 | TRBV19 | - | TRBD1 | CASSDRQGSYEQYF | TGTGCCAGTAGTGACCGACAGGGTTCCTACGAGCAGTACTTC
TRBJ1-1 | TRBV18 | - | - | CASGNRDTEAFF | TGTGCCAGCGGCAACAGGGACACTGAAGCTTTCTTT
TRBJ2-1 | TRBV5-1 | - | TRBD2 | CASSLGLAGGNEQFF | TGCGCCAGCAGCTTGGGACTAGCGGGGGGCAATGAGCAGTTCTTC
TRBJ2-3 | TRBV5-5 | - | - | CASSRGTADTQYF | TGTGCCAGCAGCCGGGGGACCGCGGATACGCAGTATTTT
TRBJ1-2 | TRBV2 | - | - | CASSEDRARFYGYTF | TGTGCCAGCAGTGAAGACAGGGCCCGATTCTATGGCTACACCTTC
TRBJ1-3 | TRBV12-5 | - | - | CASGLGHLSGNTIYF | TGTGCTAGTGGTTTGGGACATCTCTCTGGAAACACCATATATTTT
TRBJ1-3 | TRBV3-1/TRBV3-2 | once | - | CASSQDHSNGNTIYF | TGTGCCAGCAGCCAAGACCATAGCAATGGAAACACCATATATTTT
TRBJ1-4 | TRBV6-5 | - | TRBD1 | CASSPQGFPNEKLFF | TGTGCCAGCAGTCCACAGGGGTTCCCTAATGAAAAACTGTTTTTT
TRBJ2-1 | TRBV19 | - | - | CASSIGGTAYNEQFF | TGTGCCAGTAGTATCGGCGGGACGGCATACAATGAGCAGTTCTTC
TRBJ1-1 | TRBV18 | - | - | CASSPGQNTEAFF | TGTGCCAGCTCACCGGGCCAGAACACTGAAGCTTTCTTT
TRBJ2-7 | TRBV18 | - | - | CASSRREGAYEQYF | TGTGCCAGCTCACGAAGAGAGGGGGCCTACGAGCAGTACTTC
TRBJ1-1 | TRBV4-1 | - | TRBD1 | CASSQEGGQGAGSRNTEAFF | TGCGCCAGCAGCCAAGAAGGGGGACAGGGGGCGGGTAGCAGGAACACTGAAGCTTTCTTT
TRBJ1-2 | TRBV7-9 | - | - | CASSLREEGYTF | TGTGCCAGCAGCTTACGAGAGGAGGGCTACACCTTC
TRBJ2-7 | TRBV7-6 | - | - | CASSLALGRSYEQYF | TGTGCCAGCAGCTTAGCGCTGGGCAGAAGCTACGAGCAGTACTTC
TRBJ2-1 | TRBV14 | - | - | CASSQGGRGAPRGEQFF | TGTGCCAGCAGCCAAGGCGGCCGGGGGGCCCCCCGGGGTGAGCAGTTCTTC
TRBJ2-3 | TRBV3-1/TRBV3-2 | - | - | CASSQLASTDTQYF | TGTGCCAGCAGCCAACTAGCGAGCACAGATACGCAGTATTTT